The rows below give T cell receptor beta chains drawn from one sample of a study of blood T cells in healthy people across ages. In TCRdb, the 5' RACE reads were re-called with MiXCR into one record per CDR3 protein. The sample gives hundreds of thousands of distinct CDR3 sequences, about 30% of which show up once; less than 20% is in the top ten. Sequencing was performed on blood. These receptors were obtained from a woman of 80 years or more in good health. The CDR3 runs from the conserved cysteine through the conserved F or W. The D gene is left open where the match is weak. The listing skips clone size in some rows; elsewhere it reads once, few, many or a size class.

clone_size	v_call	d_call	j_call	cdr3_length	cdr3_aa	cdr3_nt
many	TRBV3-1	NA	TRBJ1-5	13	CASSQADNQPQHF	TGTGCCAGCAGCCAAGCGGACAATCAGCCCCAGCATTTT
NA	TRBV20-1	NA	TRBJ1-5	15	CSAKKRQAVNQPQHF	TGCAGTGCTAAGAAGAGACAGGCCGTAAATCAGCCCCAGCATTTT
few	TRBV19	TRBD2	TRBJ2-1	17	CASSNPGLAGLNNEQFF	TGTGCCAGTAGTAACCCTGGACTAGCGGGGTTAAACAATGAGCAGTTCTTC
many	TRBV6-1	NA	TRBJ1-2	14	CASSERPDNYGYTF	TGTGCCAGCAGTGAAAGGCCCGATAACTATGGCTACACCTTC
many	TRBV20-1	TRBD2	TRBJ2-3	15	CSALRTSGGTDTQYF	TGCAGTGCTCTCCGGACTAGCGGGGGAACAGATACGCAGTATTTT
NA	TRBV30	TRBD1	TRBJ2-1	13	CALTGGSYNEQFF	TGTGCCTTGACAGGGGGCTCCTACAATGAGCAGTTCTTC
many	TRBV7-2	NA	TRBJ1-2	15	CASSPPPGKSYGYTF	TGTGCCAGCAGCCCCCCCCCCGGGAAGTCCTATGGCTACACCTTC
many	TRBV20-1	TRBD2	TRBJ2-1	13	CSAGLAGINEQFF	TGCAGTGCTGGACTAGCGGGGATCAATGAGCAGTTCTTC
NA	TRBV20-1	NA	TRBJ2-5	16	CSARNYPQTYQETQYF	TGCAGTGCCAGAAATTACCCTCAGACGTACCAAGAGACCCAGTACTTC
NA	TRBV9	NA	TRBJ1-1	16	CASSVDPPGRDTEAFF	TGTGCCAGCAGCGTAGACCCCCCGGGCAGGGACACTGAAGCTTTCTTT
many	TRBV7-3	NA	TRBJ2-5	15	CASSPKPGQSGEQYF	TGTGCCAGCAGCCCAAAACCCGGACAGTCGGGGGAGCAGTACTTC
many	TRBV7-8	NA	TRBJ1-6	15	CASSSTRSQNSPLHF	TGTGCCAGCAGCTCAACCCGGAGCCAGAATTCACCCCTCCACTTT
NA	TRBV5-1	NA	TRBJ2-5	13	CASGLRAGETQYF	TGCGCCAGCGGCTTGAGGGCGGGGGAGACCCAGTACTTC
many	TRBV7-9	NA	TRBJ1-6	13	CASSLDRNSPLHF	TGTGCCAGCAGCTTAGACAGAAATTCACCCCTCCACTTT
many	TRBV7-2	TRBD2	TRBJ2-7	15	CASSSRLAGSYEQYF	TGTGCCAGCAGCTCCAGACTAGCGGGAAGCTACGAGCAGTACTTC
many	TRBV3-1	TRBD1	TRBJ2-1	12	CASGWTGGEQFF	TGTGCCAGCGGTTGGACAGGGGGTGAGCAGTTCTTC
once	TRBV7-2	NA	TRBJ1-1	15	CASSPTKQGCTEAFF	TGTGCCAGCAGCCCCACCAAACAGGGATGCACTGAAGCTTTCTTT
NA	TRBV29-1	NA	TRBJ2-1	13	CSAGDIPYNEQFF	TGCAGCGCCGGGGACATCCCCTACAATGAGCAGTTCTTC
many	TRBV29-1	NA	TRBJ1-2	13	CSALPTGNYGYTF	TGCAGCGCCCTTCCCACGGGAAACTATGGCTACACCTTC
many	TRBV13	TRBD2	TRBJ2-3	16	CASSLGTSWMADTQYF	TGTGCCAGCAGCCTAGGGACTAGCTGGATGGCAGATACGCAGTATTTT
NA	TRBV5-1	NA	TRBJ1-1	16	CASSLVFAGLNTEAFF	TGCGCCAGCAGCTTGGTTTTTGCAGGGCTCAACACTGAAGCTTTCTTT
NA	TRBV6-2/TRBV6-3	NA	TRBJ1-2	14	CASSDPGANYGYTF	TGTGCCAGCAGTGACCCAGGAGCTAACTATGGCTACACCTTC
many	TRBV9	NA	TRBJ1-2	11	CASSANRVYTF	TGTGCCAGCAGCGCTAACAGGGTGTACACCTTC
many	TRBV6-5	NA	TRBJ2-7	15	CASSYFYASSYEQYF	TGTGCCAGCAGTTACTTCTATGCGAGCTCCTACGAGCAGTACTTC
few	TRBV5-1	NA	TRBJ2-7	14	CASSLGSGGYEQYF	TGCGCCAGCAGCTTGGGGAGCGGTGGATACGAGCAGTACTTC
NA	TRBV30	NA	TRBJ2-1	15	CAWKCWASSYNEQFF	TGTGCCTGGAAGTGCTGGGCGAGCTCCTACAATGAGCAGTTCTTC
many	TRBV20-1	TRBD1	TRBJ2-7	14	CSAGRRTGRNEQYF	TGCAGTGCTGGACGCCGGACAGGAAGAAACGAGCAGTACTTC
once	TRBV20-1	NA	TRBJ2-5	12	CSIDDSQETQYF	TGCAGTATAGACGACAGCCAAGAGACCCAGTACTTC